The rows below give T cell receptor beta chains drawn from one sample of a study of beta chain features in type 1 diabetes. Data came from immunoSEQ multiplex PCR; TCRdb stores just in-frame clones and leaves some out. The sample carries more than 250,000 clones, approximately 14% recorded once. Sequencing was carried out using naive CD4+ T cells from blood. These TCRs come from a man in his thirties or forties with type 1 diabetes. The CDR3 runs from the conserved cysteine through the conserved F or W. Each record gives: CDR3 DNA, CDR3 protein, J gene, CDR3 length, D gene, clone size, V gene. D genes are given only for firm matches. Clone size appears in some rows only: once, few, many, or a class for an expanded clone.

cdr3_nt: TGTGCCAGCAGCTTACTTAATCAGCCCCAGCATTTT
cdr3_aa: CASSLLNQPQHF
j_call: TRBJ1-5
cdr3_length: 12
d_call: -
clone_size: few
v_call: TRBV7-9

cdr3_nt: TGTGCCAGCAGCGTAGGAGGTAGCGGCTTTGTCAATGAGCAGTTCTTC
cdr3_aa: CASSVGGSGFVNEQFF
j_call: TRBJ2-1
cdr3_length: 16
d_call: -
clone_size: -
v_call: TRBV9

cdr3_nt: TGTGCCAGCAGCACAGGACAGGCATATGGCTACACCTTC
cdr3_aa: CASSTGQAYGYTF
j_call: TRBJ1-2
cdr3_length: 13
d_call: TRBD1
clone_size: -
v_call: TRBV7-2

cdr3_nt: TGCGCCAGCAGCCCGGGACAGACCCTTGGAGGCTACACCTTC
cdr3_aa: CASSPGQTLGGYTF
j_call: TRBJ1-2
cdr3_length: 14
d_call: TRBD1
clone_size: few
v_call: TRBV5-1

cdr3_nt: TGTGCCAGCAGCCCCCATTTGAGGGAAGGCTACACCTTC
cdr3_aa: CASSPHLREGYTF
j_call: TRBJ1-2
cdr3_length: 13
d_call: -
clone_size: -
v_call: TRBV9

cdr3_nt: TGCGCCAGCAGCCAAGATCTCTGGGACAGAACTAATGAAAAACTGTTTTTT
cdr3_aa: CASSQDLWDRTNEKLFF
j_call: TRBJ1-4
cdr3_length: 17
d_call: TRBD1
clone_size: few
v_call: TRBV4-3

cdr3_nt: TGCGCCAGCAGCCAAGAGGTCGTGTCGAAGCCAAAACTGTTTTTT
cdr3_aa: CASSQEVVSKPKLFF
j_call: TRBJ1-4
cdr3_length: 15
d_call: -
clone_size: -
v_call: TRBV4-1

cdr3_nt: TGTGCCAGCAGCTCGGGATTCTCTGGAAACACCATATATTTT
cdr3_aa: CASSSGFSGNTIYF
j_call: TRBJ1-3
cdr3_length: 14
d_call: -
clone_size: few
v_call: TRBV7-9

cdr3_nt: TGTGCCAGCAGTTTTCGGGAGGCCACAGATACGCAGTATTTT
cdr3_aa: CASSFREATDTQYF
j_call: TRBJ2-3
cdr3_length: 14
d_call: TRBD2
clone_size: -
v_call: TRBV6-5

cdr3_nt: TGTGCCAGCAGGATGGGGCCCAGTTTGATTACGCAGTATTTT
cdr3_aa: CASRMGPSLITQYF
j_call: TRBJ2-3
cdr3_length: 14
d_call: -
clone_size: -
v_call: TRBV27

cdr3_nt: TGCGCCAGCAGCGGGCGGGAGGGCCTCACAGATACGCAGTATTTT
cdr3_aa: CASSGREGLTDTQYF
j_call: TRBJ2-3
cdr3_length: 15
d_call: TRBD2
clone_size: -
v_call: TRBV5-1

cdr3_nt: TGCGCCAGCAGTATGGACAGGGGTTCCTACAATGAGCAGTTCTTC
cdr3_aa: CASSMDRGSYNEQFF
j_call: TRBJ2-1
cdr3_length: 15
d_call: TRBD1
clone_size: few
v_call: TRBV5-1

cdr3_nt: TGTGCCAGCAGTTCAGGGCAGTATGGCTACACCTTC
cdr3_aa: CASSSGQYGYTF
j_call: TRBJ1-2
cdr3_length: 12
d_call: -
clone_size: -
v_call: TRBV27

cdr3_nt: TGTGCCAGCAGTTTATCGCTGAGGGAGCAGTTCTTC
cdr3_aa: CASSLSLREQFF
j_call: TRBJ2-1
cdr3_length: 12
d_call: -
clone_size: -
v_call: TRBV27

cdr3_nt: TGTGCCAGCAGCCAATTACCCGGGGAGAACACTGAAGCTTTCTTT
cdr3_aa: CASSQLPGENTEAFF
j_call: TRBJ1-1
cdr3_length: 15
d_call: -
clone_size: few
v_call: TRBV4-2

cdr3_nt: TGTGCCAGCACCGCGGGGGGCACAGATACGCAGTATTTT
cdr3_aa: CASTAGGTDTQYF
j_call: TRBJ2-3
cdr3_length: 13
d_call: TRBD2
clone_size: -
v_call: TRBV7-9

cdr3_nt: TGTGCCAGCAGCCCCACGGCGGACACTAACTATGGCTACACCTTC
cdr3_aa: CASSPTADTNYGYTF
j_call: TRBJ1-2
cdr3_length: 15
d_call: -
clone_size: few
v_call: TRBV5-6

cdr3_nt: TGTGCCAGCGGCAGCGGGGGGAGCTCCTACAATGAGCAGTTCTTC
cdr3_aa: CASGSGGSSYNEQFF
j_call: TRBJ2-1
cdr3_length: 15
d_call: TRBD2
clone_size: -
v_call: TRBV11-3

cdr3_nt: TGCGCCAGCAGTCAATCGGCCCGGACAGGCGGAAAGTTCAATCAGCCCCAGCATTTT
cdr3_aa: CASSQSARTGGKFNQPQHF
j_call: TRBJ1-5
cdr3_length: 19
d_call: TRBD1
clone_size: -
v_call: TRBV23-1

cdr3_nt: TGTGCCAGCAGCCTAACTAGCGGGAGGGCCCAGAGGCCCACAGATACGCAGTATTTT
cdr3_aa: CASSLTSGRAQRPTDTQYF
j_call: TRBJ2-3
cdr3_length: 19
d_call: TRBD2
clone_size: few
v_call: TRBV4-2

cdr3_nt: TGTGCCAGCGACGGTAACGGGGGGGGCACTGAAGCTTTCTTT
cdr3_aa: CASDGNGGGTEAFF
j_call: TRBJ1-1
cdr3_length: 14
d_call: -
clone_size: -
v_call: TRBV28

cdr3_nt: TGTGCCTGCGGGAGAAACACTGAAGCTTTCTTT
cdr3_aa: CACGRNTEAFF
j_call: TRBJ1-1
cdr3_length: 11
d_call: -
clone_size: -
v_call: TRBV30

cdr3_nt: TGTGCCAGCTCACCAAAAAGACAGGGCTATGGCTACACCTTC
cdr3_aa: CASSPKRQGYGYTF
j_call: TRBJ1-2
cdr3_length: 14
d_call: TRBD1
clone_size: -
v_call: TRBV18

cdr3_nt: TGTGCCAGCAGCTCTAGATTAAGCACAGATACGCAGTATTTT
cdr3_aa: CASSSRLSTDTQYF
j_call: TRBJ2-3
cdr3_length: 14
d_call: -
clone_size: few
v_call: TRBV11-1

cdr3_nt: TGTGCCAGCAGCTTGGTGAGCGCGGGAGGAGGGGAGACCCAGTACTTC
cdr3_aa: CASSLVSAGGGETQYF
j_call: TRBJ2-5
cdr3_length: 16
d_call: TRBD2
clone_size: few
v_call: TRBV5-4

cdr3_nt: TGTGCCAGCAGCTCCGGGACTAGCGGCCTCACAGATACGCAGTATTTT
cdr3_aa: CASSSGTSGLTDTQYF
j_call: TRBJ2-3
cdr3_length: 16
d_call: TRBD2
clone_size: -
v_call: TRBV7-9

cdr3_nt: TGTGCCAGCAGTTTGACAGGTGCAAACACCGGGGAGCTGTTTTTT
cdr3_aa: CASSLTGANTGELFF
j_call: TRBJ2-2
cdr3_length: 15
d_call: -
clone_size: few
v_call: TRBV7-3

cdr3_nt: TGCAGCGTTGAGGCCCTAGGCTTGAACACTGAAGCTTTCTTT
cdr3_aa: CSVEALGLNTEAFF
j_call: TRBJ1-1
cdr3_length: 14
d_call: -
clone_size: few
v_call: TRBV29-1

cdr3_nt: TGTGCCAGCAGCGCCTTTATTAGCTCTGGAAACACCATATATTTT
cdr3_aa: CASSAFISSGNTIYF
j_call: TRBJ1-3
cdr3_length: 15
d_call: -
clone_size: few
v_call: TRBV7-8

cdr3_nt: TGTGCCAGCAGCCCGGGACAGCCTCTCTACGAGCAGTACTTC
cdr3_aa: CASSPGQPLYEQYF
j_call: TRBJ2-7
cdr3_length: 14
d_call: TRBD1
clone_size: few
v_call: TRBV9

cdr3_nt: TGTGCCAGCTCACCACCGGGGCAGACTGAAGCTTTCTTT
cdr3_aa: CASSPPGQTEAFF
j_call: TRBJ1-1
cdr3_length: 13
d_call: -
clone_size: few
v_call: TRBV18

cdr3_nt: TGTGCCAGCAGCTCACCGGGACAGGGGGTGGCAGATACGCAGTATTTT
cdr3_aa: CASSSPGQGVADTQYF
j_call: TRBJ2-3
cdr3_length: 16
d_call: TRBD1
clone_size: few
v_call: TRBV7-9

cdr3_nt: TGTGCCAGCAGGGGACTAGCGGGCTCTTACAATGAGCAGTTCTTC
cdr3_aa: CASRGLAGSYNEQFF
j_call: TRBJ2-1
cdr3_length: 15
d_call: TRBD2
clone_size: few
v_call: TRBV28

cdr3_nt: TGTGCCAGCAGCAAGGGACTTTACAATGAGCAGTTCTTC
cdr3_aa: CASSKGLYNEQFF
j_call: TRBJ2-1
cdr3_length: 13
d_call: -
clone_size: few
v_call: TRBV13

cdr3_nt: TGTGCCAGCAGCTTAGCAGGAGACACTGAAGCTTTCTTT
cdr3_aa: CASSLAGDTEAFF
j_call: TRBJ1-1
cdr3_length: 13
d_call: -
clone_size: few
v_call: TRBV11-1

cdr3_nt: TGCGCCAGCAGCCTAAGGGGGACGCCAGAGACCCAGTACTTC
cdr3_aa: CASSLRGTPETQYF
j_call: TRBJ2-5
cdr3_length: 14
d_call: -
clone_size: -
v_call: TRBV5-1

cdr3_nt: TGTGCCAGCAGCTTATTGCAGGGCTCCTACAATGAGCAGTTCTTC
cdr3_aa: CASSLLQGSYNEQFF
j_call: TRBJ2-1
cdr3_length: 15
d_call: -
clone_size: few
v_call: TRBV7-9

cdr3_nt: TGTGCCACCAGCAGAGATCGGGGTAGCAGCGAGACCCAGTACTTC
cdr3_aa: CATSRDRGSSETQYF
j_call: TRBJ2-5
cdr3_length: 15
d_call: -
clone_size: -
v_call: TRBV15

cdr3_nt: TGCGCCAGCAGCCGTGGGACAGAGACCTACGAGCAGTACTTC
cdr3_aa: CASSRGTETYEQYF
j_call: TRBJ2-7
cdr3_length: 14
d_call: TRBD1
clone_size: -
v_call: TRBV4-3

cdr3_nt: TGTGCCAGTAGTAAACACAGGGTTGACGGGGAGCTGTTTTTT
cdr3_aa: CASSKHRVDGELFF
j_call: TRBJ2-2
cdr3_length: 14
d_call: -
clone_size: -
v_call: TRBV19

cdr3_nt: TGCGCCAGCAGAAGTTTAGCGGGGATTTCGGGTAATGAGCAGTTCTTC
cdr3_aa: CASRSLAGISGNEQFF
j_call: TRBJ2-1
cdr3_length: 16
d_call: TRBD2
clone_size: -
v_call: TRBV4-1

cdr3_nt: TGTGCCAGCACCGTTGGGACTAGCGGGCAAGAGACCCAGTACTTC
cdr3_aa: CASTVGTSGQETQYF
j_call: TRBJ2-5
cdr3_length: 15
d_call: TRBD2
clone_size: -
v_call: TRBV28

cdr3_nt: TGTGCCACCAGCCCTCGTGGTCTTACGGGGGGCTACGAGCAGTACTTC
cdr3_aa: CATSPRGLTGGYEQYF
j_call: TRBJ2-7
cdr3_length: 16
d_call: TRBD2
clone_size: -
v_call: TRBV15

cdr3_nt: TGTGCCAGCTCACCACCATCCCAGGGTGGGACCTACGAGCAGTACTTC
cdr3_aa: CASSPPSQGGTYEQYF
j_call: TRBJ2-7
cdr3_length: 16
d_call: -
clone_size: -
v_call: TRBV18

cdr3_nt: TGCAGTGCTAGGAGGGAAAACATTCAGTACTTC
cdr3_aa: CSARRENIQYF
j_call: TRBJ2-4
cdr3_length: 11
d_call: -
clone_size: few
v_call: TRBV20-1

cdr3_nt: TGTGCCTGGAGGACGGCTAGCGGGAAAGATGAGCAGTTCTTC
cdr3_aa: CAWRTASGKDEQFF
j_call: TRBJ2-1
cdr3_length: 14
d_call: TRBD2
clone_size: -
v_call: TRBV30

cdr3_nt: TGTGCTAGCAGCCAAAGCGGGGGGAACAATGAGCAGTTCTTC
cdr3_aa: CASSQSGGNNEQFF
j_call: TRBJ2-1
cdr3_length: 14
d_call: TRBD2
clone_size: few
v_call: TRBV7-7

cdr3_nt: TGTGCCAGCAGCTTAAGTACAGTCACAGATACGCAGTATTTT
cdr3_aa: CASSLSTVTDTQYF
j_call: TRBJ2-3
cdr3_length: 14
d_call: -
clone_size: -
v_call: TRBV11-2

cdr3_nt: TGTGCCAGCAGGCCCTATGGACAGGGAGCCTACGAGCAGTACTTC
cdr3_aa: CASRPYGQGAYEQYF
j_call: TRBJ2-7
cdr3_length: 15
d_call: TRBD1
clone_size: -
v_call: TRBV6-5

cdr3_nt: TGTGCCAGCAATCAGGACAGGAATGAAAAACTGTTTTTT
cdr3_aa: CASNQDRNEKLFF
j_call: TRBJ1-4
cdr3_length: 13
d_call: TRBD1
clone_size: -
v_call: TRBV28

cdr3_nt: TGTGCCAGCAGCACCAGCGGGAGTAGAAATGAGCAGTTCTTC
cdr3_aa: CASSTSGSRNEQFF
j_call: TRBJ2-1
cdr3_length: 14
d_call: TRBD2
clone_size: few
v_call: TRBV7-3

cdr3_nt: TGTGCCACCCAAGAAACCTGGGGAGGTGGTGGTGAGCAGTACTTC
cdr3_aa: CATQETWGGGGEQYF
j_call: TRBJ2-7
cdr3_length: 15
d_call: -
clone_size: few
v_call: TRBV19

cdr3_nt: TGTGCCAGCAACCCCCTGGGGACAGGGCTCAACGAGCAGTACTTC
cdr3_aa: CASNPLGTGLNEQYF
j_call: TRBJ2-7
cdr3_length: 15
d_call: TRBD1
clone_size: few
v_call: TRBV27

cdr3_nt: TGTGCCAGCAGCCCCGGGGGAGCGGGAGTGCCCTACGAGCAGTACTTC
cdr3_aa: CASSPGGAGVPYEQYF
j_call: TRBJ2-7
cdr3_length: 16
d_call: TRBD2
clone_size: -
v_call: TRBV5-4

cdr3_nt: TGCGCCAGCAGCTTGGTACCCAGCGGGAGTAGGCCAGATACGCAGTATTTT
cdr3_aa: CASSLVPSGSRPDTQYF
j_call: TRBJ2-3
cdr3_length: 17
d_call: TRBD2
clone_size: few
v_call: TRBV5-1

cdr3_nt: TGTGCCAGCAGCTCCCTCCTAGCGGGCTACACCTACGAGCAGTACTTC
cdr3_aa: CASSSLLAGYTYEQYF
j_call: TRBJ2-7
cdr3_length: 16
d_call: TRBD2
clone_size: few
v_call: TRBV5-6

cdr3_nt: TGTGCCAGCAGTGAACGGGACAGGGCCGTCTATGGCTACACCTTC
cdr3_aa: CASSERDRAVYGYTF
j_call: TRBJ1-2
cdr3_length: 15
d_call: TRBD1
clone_size: -
v_call: TRBV6-1

cdr3_nt: TGCGCCAGCAGCTTGGTTCAGGGGGCAGCTGAAGCTTTCTTT
cdr3_aa: CASSLVQGAAEAFF
j_call: TRBJ1-1
cdr3_length: 14
d_call: TRBD1
clone_size: few
v_call: TRBV5-1

cdr3_nt: TGTGCCAGCAGCCAAATGTCGGGAGCAGCGAACACCGGGGAGCTGTTTTTT
cdr3_aa: CASSQMSGAANTGELFF
j_call: TRBJ2-2
cdr3_length: 17
d_call: -
clone_size: -
v_call: TRBV4-2